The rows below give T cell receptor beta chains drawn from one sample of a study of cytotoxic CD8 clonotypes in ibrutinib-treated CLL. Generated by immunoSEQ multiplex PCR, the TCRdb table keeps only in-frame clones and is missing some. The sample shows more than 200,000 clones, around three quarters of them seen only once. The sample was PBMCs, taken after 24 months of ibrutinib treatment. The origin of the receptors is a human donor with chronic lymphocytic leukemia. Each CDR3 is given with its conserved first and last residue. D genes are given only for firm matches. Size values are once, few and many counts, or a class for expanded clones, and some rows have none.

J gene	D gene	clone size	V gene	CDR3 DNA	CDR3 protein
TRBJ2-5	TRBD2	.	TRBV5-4	TGTGCCAGCAGCCGAACTAGCGGGGTACAAGAGACCCAGTACTTC	CASSRTSGVQETQYF
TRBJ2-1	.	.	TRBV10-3	TGTGCCATCCACGCACGGCCCGGGGTTGGCAATGAGCAGTTCTTC	CAIHARPGVGNEQFF
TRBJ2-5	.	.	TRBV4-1	TGCGCCAGCAGCCAGATATCCGGGACGGGAGCCCCGTACCAAGAGACCCAGTACTTC	CASSQISGTGAPYQETQYF
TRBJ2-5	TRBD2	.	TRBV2	TGTGCCAGCGCCCGACTAGCTGTCACGGAGACCCAGTACTTC	CASARLAVTETQYF
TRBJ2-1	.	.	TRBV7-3	TGTGCCAGCAGCTTAACGATAGCGAGGTACAATGAGCAGTTCTTC	CASSLTIARYNEQFF
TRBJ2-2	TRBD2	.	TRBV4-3	TGCGCCAGCAGCCAACTCCCTGGGACTAGCGAGACCCCGCACACCGGGGAGCTGTTTTTT	CASSQLPGTSETPHTGELFF
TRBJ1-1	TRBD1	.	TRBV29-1	TGCAGCGTGACAGGGGGGTACACTGAAGCTTTCTTT	CSVTGGYTEAFF
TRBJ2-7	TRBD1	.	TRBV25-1	TGTGCCAGCAGTGTTTGGGGACAGGGGTTATCCGAGCAGTACTTC	CASSVWGQGLSEQYF
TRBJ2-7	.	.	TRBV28	TGTGCCAGCAGTTCTCCTGGGACAATTAGCTCCTACGAGCAGTACTTC	CASSSPGTISSYEQYF
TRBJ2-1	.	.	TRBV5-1	TGCGCCAGCAGCCTCCCCCCCAATGAGCAGTTCTTC	CASSLPPNEQFF
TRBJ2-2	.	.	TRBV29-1	TGCAGCGCGGACACTTACACCGGGGAGCTGTTTTTT	CSADTYTGELFF
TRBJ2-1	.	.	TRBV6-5	TGTGCCAGCAGTTGGGGCGGTCGGATCGATGAGCAGTTCTTC	CASSWGGRIDEQFF
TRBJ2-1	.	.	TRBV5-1	TGCGCCAGCAGCTTGCCGGGATCAGCTGCTATACAGACCTCCTACAATGAGCAGTTCTTC	CASSLPGSAAIQTSYNEQFF
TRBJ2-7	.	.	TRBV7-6	TGTGCCAGCAGCTTAGGGGTCTCCTACGAGCAGTACTTC	CASSLGVSYEQYF
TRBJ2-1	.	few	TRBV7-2	TGTGCCAGCAGTCCCCCGGTTGGGCGGTGGTTCTTC	CASSPPVGRWFF
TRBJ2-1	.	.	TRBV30	TGTGCCTGGAGTGCCTCTAGCGACAATGAGCAGTTCTTC	CAWSASSDNEQFF
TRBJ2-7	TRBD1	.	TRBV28	TGTGCCAGCAGCGAGACAGGGCGCGAGCAGTACTTC	CASSETGREQYF
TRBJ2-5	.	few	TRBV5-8	TGTGCCAGCAGCGGAAACGAAGAGACCCAGTACTTC	CASSGNEETQYF
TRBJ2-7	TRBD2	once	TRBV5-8	TGTGCCAGCAGGGGCGGGGGTCTCTCCGACGAGCAGTACTTC	CASRGGGLSDEQYF
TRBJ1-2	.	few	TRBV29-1	TGCAGCGTTGAAATAAGGGGAAACTATGGCTACACCTTC	CSVEIRGNYGYTF